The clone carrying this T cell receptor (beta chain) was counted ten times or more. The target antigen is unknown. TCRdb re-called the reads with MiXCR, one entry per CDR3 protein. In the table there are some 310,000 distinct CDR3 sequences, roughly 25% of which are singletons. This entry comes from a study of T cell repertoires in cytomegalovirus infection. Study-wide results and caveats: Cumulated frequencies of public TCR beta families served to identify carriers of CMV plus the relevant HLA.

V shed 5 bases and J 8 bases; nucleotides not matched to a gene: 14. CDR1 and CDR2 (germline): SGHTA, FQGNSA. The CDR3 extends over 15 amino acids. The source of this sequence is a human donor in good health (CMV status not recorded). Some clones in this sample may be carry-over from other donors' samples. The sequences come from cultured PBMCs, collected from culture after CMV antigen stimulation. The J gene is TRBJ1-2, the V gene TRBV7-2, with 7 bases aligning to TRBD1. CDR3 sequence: CASSARRTGASGYTF. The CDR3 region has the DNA TGTGCCAGCAGCGCGAGACGTACAGGGGCCAGCGGCTACACCTTC. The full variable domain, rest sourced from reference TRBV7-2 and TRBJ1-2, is GAGVSQSPSNKVTEKGKDVELRCDPISGHTALYWYRQSLGQGLEFLIYFQGNSAPDKSGLPSDRFSAERTGGSVSTLTIQRTQQEDSAVYLCASSARRTGASGYTFGSGTRLTVV.